The clone carrying this T cell receptor beta chain showed up many times. These data belong to a study of molecular identifiers for immune sequencing clone quantification. CDR1 and CDR2 from the germline V gene are DFQATT and SNEGSKA (reference sequence). CDR3 length equals 14 residues. V shed 6 bases, J shed 3 bases, and the junction held 9 bases outside the gene matches. Listed TCR primers, together with previously described methods, were used for the bulk TCR libraries. Each CDR3 protein is one row after TCRdb ran MiXCR on the PCR reads. The profile shows hundreds of thousands of distinct CDR3 sequences, about 25% of them singletons. Sorting recovered naive CD8 T cells on a CD8+CD4-CCR7+CD45RA+ profile.

The sequence was collected from a human donor in good health. Some libraries in this study had Jurkat cell RNA spiked in. This chain links TRBV20-1 with TRBJ1-1; 8 positions match TRBD1. Sequenced sample: naive CD8+ T cells from blood, with Jurkat cell RNA spiked in. The subset here: FACS-sorted CD8+CD4-CCR7+CD45RA+ naive T cells. The CDR3 region is CSAMQPGQDTEAFF. CDR3 nucleotides: TGCAGTGCAATGCAGCCGGGACAGGACACTGAAGCTTTCTTT.